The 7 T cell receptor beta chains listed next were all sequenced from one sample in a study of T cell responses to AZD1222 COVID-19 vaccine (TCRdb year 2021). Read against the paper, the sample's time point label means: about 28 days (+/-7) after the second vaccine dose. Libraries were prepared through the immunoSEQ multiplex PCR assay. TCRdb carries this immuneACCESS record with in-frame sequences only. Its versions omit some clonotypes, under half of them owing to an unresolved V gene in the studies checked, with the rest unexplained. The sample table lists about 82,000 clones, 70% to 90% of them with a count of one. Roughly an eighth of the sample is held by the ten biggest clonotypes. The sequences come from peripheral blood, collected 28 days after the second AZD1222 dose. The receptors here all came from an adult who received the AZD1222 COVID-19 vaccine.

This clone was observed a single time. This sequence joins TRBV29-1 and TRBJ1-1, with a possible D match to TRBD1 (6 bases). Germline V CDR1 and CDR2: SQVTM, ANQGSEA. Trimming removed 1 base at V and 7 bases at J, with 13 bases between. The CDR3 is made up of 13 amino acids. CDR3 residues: CSVEGTAGIEAFF. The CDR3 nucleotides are TGCAGCGTTGAAGGGACAGCTGGAATTGAAGCTTTCTTT.

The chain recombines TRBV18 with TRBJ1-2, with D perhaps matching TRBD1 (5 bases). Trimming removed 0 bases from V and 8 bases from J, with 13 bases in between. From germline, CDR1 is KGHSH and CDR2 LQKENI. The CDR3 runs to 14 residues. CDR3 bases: TGTGCCAGCTCACCACCGGGGGATTCGCGGGGCTACACCTTC. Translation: CASSPPGDSRGYTF.

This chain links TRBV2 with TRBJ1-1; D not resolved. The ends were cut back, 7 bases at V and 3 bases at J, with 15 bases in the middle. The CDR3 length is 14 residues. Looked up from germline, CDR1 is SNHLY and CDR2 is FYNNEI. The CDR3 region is CASTLGAIDTEAFF. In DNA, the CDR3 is TGTGCCAGCACGCTAGGCGCGATCGACACTGAAGCTTTCTTT.

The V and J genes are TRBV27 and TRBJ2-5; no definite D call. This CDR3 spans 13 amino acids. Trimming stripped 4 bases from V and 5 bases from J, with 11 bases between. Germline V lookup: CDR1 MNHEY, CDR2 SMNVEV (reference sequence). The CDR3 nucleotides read TGTGCCAGCAGTTCCCGGCTGGGGGAGACCCAGTACTTC. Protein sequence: CASSSRLGETQYF.

In DNA, the CDR3 is TGTGCCAGTAGCAACAGGGGATCCTATGGCTACACCTTC. This encodes CASSNRGSYGYTF. V usage is TRBV19 and J usage is TRBJ1-2, with 7 bases matching TRBD1. This CDR3 region has 13 residues. Trimming took 6 bases from V and 4 from J; bases not matched to a gene: 5. In germline, CDR1 is LNHDA, CDR2 SQIVND (reference sequence).

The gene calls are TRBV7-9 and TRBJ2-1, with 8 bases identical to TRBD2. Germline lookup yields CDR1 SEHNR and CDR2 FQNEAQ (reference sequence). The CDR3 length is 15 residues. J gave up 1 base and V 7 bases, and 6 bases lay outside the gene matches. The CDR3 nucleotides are TGTGCCAGCAATGGGCTAGCGGGTTCCTACAATGAGCAGTTCTTC. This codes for CASNGLAGSYNEQFF. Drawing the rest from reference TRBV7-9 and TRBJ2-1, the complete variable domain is DTGVSQNPRHKITKRGQNVTFRCDPISEHNRLYWYRQTLGQGPEFLTYFQNEAQLEKSRLLSDRFSAERPKGSFSTLEIQRTEQGDSAMYLCASNGLAGSYNEQFFGPGTRLTVL.

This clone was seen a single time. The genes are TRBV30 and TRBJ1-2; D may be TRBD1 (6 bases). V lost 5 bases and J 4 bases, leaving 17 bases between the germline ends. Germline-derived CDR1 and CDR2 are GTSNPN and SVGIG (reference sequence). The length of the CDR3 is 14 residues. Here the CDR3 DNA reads TGTGCCTGGGTTGAAACAGGGTTGAGCTATGGCTACACCTTC. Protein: CAWVETGLSYGYTF. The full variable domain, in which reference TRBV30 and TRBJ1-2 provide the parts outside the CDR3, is SQTIHQWPATLVQPVGSPLSLECTVEGTSNPNLYWYRQAAGRGLQLLFYSVGIGQISSEVPQNLSASRPQDRQFILSSKKLLLSDSGFYLCAWVETGLSYGYTFGSGTRLTVV.